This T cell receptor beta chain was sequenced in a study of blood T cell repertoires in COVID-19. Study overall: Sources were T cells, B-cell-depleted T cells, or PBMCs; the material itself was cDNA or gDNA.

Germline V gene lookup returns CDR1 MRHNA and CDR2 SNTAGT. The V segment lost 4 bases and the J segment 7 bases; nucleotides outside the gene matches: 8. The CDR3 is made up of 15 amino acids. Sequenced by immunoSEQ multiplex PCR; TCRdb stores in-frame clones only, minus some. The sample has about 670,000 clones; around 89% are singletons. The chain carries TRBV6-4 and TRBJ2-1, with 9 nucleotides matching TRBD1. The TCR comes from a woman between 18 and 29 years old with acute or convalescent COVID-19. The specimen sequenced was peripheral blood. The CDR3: CASSGAGQGRNEQFF. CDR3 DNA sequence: TGTGCCAGCAGTGGAGCGGGACAGGGACGAAATGAGCAGTTCTTC.